This TCR beta chain was sequenced during a study of shared clonotypes between healthy human individuals. General study findings and limits: Among a handful of donors, approximately 5% of naive CD4 clonotypes were found in common. It was the non-shared clonotypes that had lower generation probabilities than clonotypes shared by all four donors.

Under the authors' procedure: For the immunoSEQ data, sequences were junction-only without quality scores, so filtering differed. TCRdb's table, derived via immunoSEQ multiplex PCR, lists solely in-frame clones and lacks some. The DNA gave D and trimming, while V, J and clone size come from that table. The table shows approximately 2.4 million clones, with 90% to 97% occurring only once. A word on this clone: Antigen: not known.

V shed 8 bases, J shed 4 bases, and the junction held 5 bases outside the gene matches. The germline CDR1 and CDR2 sequences are GTSNPN and SVGIG (reference sequence). The CDR3 runs 14 residues. The chain joins TRBV30 to TRBJ2-5; 15 positions match TRBD2. The TCR was taken from a young man in good health. Sequenced sample: naive CD4+ T cells sorted from blood. Indicated subset: CD45RA+ positively selected. The CDR3 region is CALGLAGGLETQYF. DNA of the CDR3: TGTGCCCTCGGACTAGCGGGGGGGCTAGAGACCCAGTACTTC.